This TCR beta chain comes out of a study of T cell repertoires in cytomegalovirus infection. Study context: Recently identified HLA-C-restricted CMV epitopes were used, and well-studied HLA-B-restricted CMV epitopes were used as well.

The ends were cut back, 2 bases at V and 4 bases at J, with 12 bases in the middle. Germline lookup yields CDR1 SGHTA and CDR2 FQGNSA. This CDR3 spans 15 amino acids. Study-wide results and limits: Dominating the ex vivo response were HLA-C-restricted CMV-specific TCR beta clonotypes.

The table lists this clonotype with many counts. Its specificity is unknown. TCRdb called the reads again in MiXCR, with one record for every CDR3 protein. Of roughly 920,000 distinct CDR3 sequences listed, around 32% were seen once; the top ten hold around an eighth. Specimen: cultured CD8+ T cells from PBMCs, collected from culture after CMV antigen stimulation. The sequence came from a human donor in good health (CMV status not recorded). Some clones in this sample may be carry-over from other donors' samples. The rearrangement links TRBV7-2 to TRBJ2-1; weak D call: TRBD1 (5 bases). The CDR3 DNA reads TGTGCCAGCAGCTTAATCCCTCAGGGTTACAATGAGCAGTTCTTC. It specifies CASSLIPQGYNEQFF.